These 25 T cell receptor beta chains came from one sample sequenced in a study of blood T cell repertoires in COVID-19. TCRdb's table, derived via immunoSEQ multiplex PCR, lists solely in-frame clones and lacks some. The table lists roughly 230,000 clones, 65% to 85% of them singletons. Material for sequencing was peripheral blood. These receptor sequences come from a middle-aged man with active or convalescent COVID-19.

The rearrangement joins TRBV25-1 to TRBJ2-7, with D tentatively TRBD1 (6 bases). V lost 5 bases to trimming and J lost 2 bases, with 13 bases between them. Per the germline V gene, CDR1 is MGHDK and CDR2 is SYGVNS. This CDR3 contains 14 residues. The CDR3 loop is CASSKTDSTYEQYF. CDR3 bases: TGTGCCAGCAGTAAAACGGACAGTACCTACGAGCAGTACTTC.

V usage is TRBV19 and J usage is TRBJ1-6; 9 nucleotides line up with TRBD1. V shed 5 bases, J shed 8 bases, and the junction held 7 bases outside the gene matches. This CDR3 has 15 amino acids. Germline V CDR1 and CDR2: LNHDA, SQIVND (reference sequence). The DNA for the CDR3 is TGTGCCAGTAGTCCCGGGACAGGGACCTATTCACCCCTCCACTTT. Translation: CASSPGTGTYSPLHF.

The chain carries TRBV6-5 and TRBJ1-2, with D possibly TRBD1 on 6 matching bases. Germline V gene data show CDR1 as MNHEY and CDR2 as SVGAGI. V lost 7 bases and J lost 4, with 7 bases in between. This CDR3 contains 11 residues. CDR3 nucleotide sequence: TGTGCCAGCAAGGACAGCTATGGCTACACCTTC. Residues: CASKDSYGYTF.

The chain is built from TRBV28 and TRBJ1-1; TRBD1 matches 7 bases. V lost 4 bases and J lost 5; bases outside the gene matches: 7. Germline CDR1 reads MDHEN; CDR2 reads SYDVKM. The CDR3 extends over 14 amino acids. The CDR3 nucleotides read TGTGCCAGCAGTTCATCAGGGGGTCTAACTGAAGCTTTCTTT. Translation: CASSSSGGLTEAFF.

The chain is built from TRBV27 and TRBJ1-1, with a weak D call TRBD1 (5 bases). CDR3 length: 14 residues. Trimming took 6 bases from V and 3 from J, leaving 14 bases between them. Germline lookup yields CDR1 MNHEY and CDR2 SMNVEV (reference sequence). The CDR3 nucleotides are TGTGCCAGCAGGCCGGGGGGAGGGCACACTGAAGCTTTCTTT. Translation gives CASRPGGGHTEAFF.

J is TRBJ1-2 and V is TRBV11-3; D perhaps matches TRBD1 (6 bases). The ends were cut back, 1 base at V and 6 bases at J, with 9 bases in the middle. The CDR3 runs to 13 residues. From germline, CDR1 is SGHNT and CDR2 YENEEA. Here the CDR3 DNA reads TGTGCCAGCAGCTTAGGCAGGGGAGATGGCTACACCTTC. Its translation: CASSLGRGDGYTF.

The CDR3 loop reads CASSEYRQGGETQYF. CDR3 sequence (DNA): TGTGCCAGCAGTGAATATCGACAGGGTGGTGAGACCCAGTACTTC. This chain links TRBV25-1 with TRBJ2-5; 7 positions match TRBD1. This CDR3 is built from 15 residues. CDR1 is MGHDK, CDR2 SYGVNS, per germline. The J segment lost 5 bases and the V segment lost 0 bases, leaving 6 bases of the junction unmatched.

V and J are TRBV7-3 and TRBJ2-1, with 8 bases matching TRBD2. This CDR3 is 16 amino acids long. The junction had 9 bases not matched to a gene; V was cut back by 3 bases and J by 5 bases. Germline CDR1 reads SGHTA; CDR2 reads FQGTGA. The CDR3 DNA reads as TGTGCCAGCAGCTTTACCAGCGGGGGTGCGGACAATGAGCAGTTCTTC. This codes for CASSFTSGGADNEQFF.

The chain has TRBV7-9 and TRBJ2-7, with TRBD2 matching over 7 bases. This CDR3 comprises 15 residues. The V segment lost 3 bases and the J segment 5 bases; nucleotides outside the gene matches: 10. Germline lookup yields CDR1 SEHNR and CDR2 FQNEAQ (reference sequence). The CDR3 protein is CASSFLRELSNEQYF. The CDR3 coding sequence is TGTGCCAGCAGCTTCTTGCGGGAGTTGAGTAACGAGCAGTACTTC.

The DNA of the CDR3 is TGTGCCAGCAGCTTGGGCAGCCCGGGACAGGGATCTAACTATGGCTACACCTTC. Translation: CASSLGSPGQGSNYGYTF. The rearrangement uses TRBV5-4 and TRBJ1-2; TRBD1 agrees at 9 bases. The CDR3 is 18 residues long. Per the germline V gene, CDR1 is SGHNT and CDR2 is YYREEE (reference sequence). Trimming removed 0 bases from V and 0 bases from J; junction bases left unmatched: 9.

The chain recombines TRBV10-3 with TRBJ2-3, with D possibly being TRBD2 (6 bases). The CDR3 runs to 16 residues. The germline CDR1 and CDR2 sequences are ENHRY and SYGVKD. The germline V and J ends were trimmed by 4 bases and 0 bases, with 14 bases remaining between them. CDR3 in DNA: TGTGCCATCAGTGGGTCTAGCGAATCTAGCACAGATACGCAGTATTTT. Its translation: CAISGSSESSTDTQYF.

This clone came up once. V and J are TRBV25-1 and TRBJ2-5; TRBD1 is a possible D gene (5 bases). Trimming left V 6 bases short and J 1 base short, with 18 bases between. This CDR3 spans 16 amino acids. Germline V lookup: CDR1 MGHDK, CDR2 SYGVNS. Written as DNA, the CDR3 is TGTGCCAGCAGGGCCCTTAAGGGGCGGTTCCAAGAGACCCAGTACTTC. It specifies CASRALKGRFQETQYF.

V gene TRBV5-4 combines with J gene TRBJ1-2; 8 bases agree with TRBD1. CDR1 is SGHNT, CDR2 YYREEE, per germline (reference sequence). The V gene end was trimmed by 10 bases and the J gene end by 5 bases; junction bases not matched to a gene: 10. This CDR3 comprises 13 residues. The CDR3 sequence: CACTTGGGYGYTF. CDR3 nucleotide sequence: TGTGCCTGCACCACAGGGGGTGGTTATGGCTACACCTTC.

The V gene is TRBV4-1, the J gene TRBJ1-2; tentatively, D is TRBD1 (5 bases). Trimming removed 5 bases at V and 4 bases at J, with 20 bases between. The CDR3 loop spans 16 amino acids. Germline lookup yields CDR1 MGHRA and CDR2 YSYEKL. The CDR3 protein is CASSLRGGSGIYGYTF. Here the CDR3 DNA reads TGCGCCAGCAGCTTAAGGGGAGGTTCCGGAATCTATGGCTACACCTTC.

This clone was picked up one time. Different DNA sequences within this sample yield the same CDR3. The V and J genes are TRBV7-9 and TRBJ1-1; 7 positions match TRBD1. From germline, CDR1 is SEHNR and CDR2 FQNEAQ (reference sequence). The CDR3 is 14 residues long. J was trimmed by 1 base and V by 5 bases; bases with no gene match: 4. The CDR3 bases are TGTGCCAGCAGCCCCGGGACAGCGAACACTGAAGCTTTCTTT. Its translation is CASSPGTANTEAFF.

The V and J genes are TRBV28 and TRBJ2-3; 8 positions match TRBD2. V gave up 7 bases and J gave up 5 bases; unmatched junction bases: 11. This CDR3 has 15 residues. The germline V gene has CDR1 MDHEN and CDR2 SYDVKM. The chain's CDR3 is CASNKAGDGIDTQYF. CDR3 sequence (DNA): TGTGCCAGCAACAAAGCGGGAGATGGGATAGATACGCAGTATTTT.

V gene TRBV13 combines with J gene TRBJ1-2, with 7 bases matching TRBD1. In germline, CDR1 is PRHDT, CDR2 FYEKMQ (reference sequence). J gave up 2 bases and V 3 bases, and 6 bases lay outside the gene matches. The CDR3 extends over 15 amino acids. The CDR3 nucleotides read TGTGCCAGCAGCTTCCGGGACAGTGGGAACTATGGCTACACCTTC. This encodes CASSFRDSGNYGYTF.

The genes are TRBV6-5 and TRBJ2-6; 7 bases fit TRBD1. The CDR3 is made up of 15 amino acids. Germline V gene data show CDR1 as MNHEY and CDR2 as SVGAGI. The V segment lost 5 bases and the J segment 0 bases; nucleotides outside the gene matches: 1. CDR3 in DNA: TGTGCCAGCAGTAGGGACAGCTCTGGGGCCAACGTCCTGACTTTC. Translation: CASSRDSSGANVLTF.

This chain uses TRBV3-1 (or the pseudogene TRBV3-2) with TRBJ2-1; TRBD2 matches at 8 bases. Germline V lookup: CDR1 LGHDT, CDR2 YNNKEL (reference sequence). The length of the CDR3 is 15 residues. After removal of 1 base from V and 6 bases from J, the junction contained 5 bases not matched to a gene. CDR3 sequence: CASSQGEREINEQFF. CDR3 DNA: TGTGCCAGCAGCCAAGGGGAGCGGGAGATCAATGAGCAGTTCTTC.

This chain's CDR3 is CASSATLGGSLTGDGYTF. The CDR3, as DNA: TGTGCCAGCAGCGCCACATTGGGAGGTTCTCTGACTGGTGATGGCTACACCTTC. This rearrangement joins TRBV11-2 to TRBJ1-2, with unresolved D. The CDR3 has 18 residues. Germline CDR1 SGHAT, CDR2 FQNNGV. Trimming shortened V by 5 bases and J by 6 bases, and 28 bases separated the two germline ends. The variable domain in full, with the rest retrieved from reference TRBV11-2 and TRBJ1-2, is EAGVAQSPRYKIIEKRQSVAFWCNPISGHATLYWYQQILGQGPKLLIQFQNNGVVDDSQLPKDRFSAERLKGVDSTLKIQPAKLEDSAVYLCASSATLGGSLTGDGYTFGSGTRLTVV.

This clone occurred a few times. DNA for the CDR3: TGTGCCAGCAGCCCCGGGACTAGCGGGTACGAGCAGTACTTC. This codes for CASSPGTSGYEQYF. The rearrangement joins TRBV7-2 to TRBJ2-7; TRBD2 aligns across 12 bases. V trimming: 5 bases; J trimming: 4 bases; junction bases outside the gene matches: 3. The germline CDR1 and CDR2 sequences are SGHTA and FQGNSA. The CDR3 is 14 residues long. Combining the CDR3 with reference TRBV7-2 and TRBJ2-7 gives the whole variable domain GAGVSQSPSNKVTEKGKDVELRCDPISGHTALYWYRQSLGQGLEFLIYFQGNSAPDKSGLPSDRFSAERTGGSVSTLTIQRTQQEDSAVYLCASSPGTSGYEQYFGPGTRLTVT.

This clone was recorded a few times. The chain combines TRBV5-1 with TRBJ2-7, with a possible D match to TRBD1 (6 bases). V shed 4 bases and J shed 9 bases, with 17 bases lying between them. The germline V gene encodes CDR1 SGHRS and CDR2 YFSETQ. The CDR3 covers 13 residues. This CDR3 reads CASSQNYPGVQYF. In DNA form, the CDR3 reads TGCGCCAGCAGCCAAAATTACCCAGGGGTGCAGTACTTC. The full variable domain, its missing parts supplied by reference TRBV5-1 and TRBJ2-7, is KAGVTQTPRYLIKTRGQQVTLSCSPISGHRSVSWYQQTPGQGLQFLFEYFSETQRNKGNFPGRFSGRQFSNSRSEMNVSTLELGDSALYLCASSQNYPGVQYFGPGTRLTVT.

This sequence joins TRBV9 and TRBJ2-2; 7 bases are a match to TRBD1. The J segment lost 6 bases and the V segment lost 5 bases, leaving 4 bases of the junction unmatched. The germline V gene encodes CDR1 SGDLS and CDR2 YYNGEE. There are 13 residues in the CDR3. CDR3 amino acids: CASSFTGAGELFF. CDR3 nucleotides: TGTGCCAGCAGTTTCACAGGGGCCGGGGAGCTGTTTTTT. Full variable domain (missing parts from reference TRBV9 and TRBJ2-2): DSGVTQTPKHLITATGQRVTLRCSPRSGDLSVYWYQQSLDQGLQFLIQYYNGEERAKGNILERFSAQQFPDLHSELNLSSLELGDSALYFCASSFTGAGELFFGEGSRLTVL.

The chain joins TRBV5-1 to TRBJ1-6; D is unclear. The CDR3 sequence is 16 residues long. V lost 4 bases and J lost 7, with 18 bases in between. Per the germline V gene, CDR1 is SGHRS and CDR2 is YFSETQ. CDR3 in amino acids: CASSLGGRGSNSPLHF. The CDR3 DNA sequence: TGCGCCAGCAGCCTGGGAGGCAGAGGATCAAATTCACCCCTCCACTTT.

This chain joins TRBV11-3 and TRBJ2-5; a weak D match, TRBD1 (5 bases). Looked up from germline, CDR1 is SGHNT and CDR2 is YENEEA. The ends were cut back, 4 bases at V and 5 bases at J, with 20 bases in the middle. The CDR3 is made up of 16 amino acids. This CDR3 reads CASSSPRVMGWETQYF. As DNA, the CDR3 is TGTGCCAGCAGCTCTCCCAGGGTAATGGGTTGGGAGACCCAGTACTTC.